A single sample is the source of the 17 T cell receptor beta chains below, sequenced in a study of post-analysis software for immune sequencing data. TCR beta libraries were prepared from cDNA with unique molecular identifiers. Via MiXCR, TCRdb re-called the PCR reads, giving one row per CDR3 protein. The sample contains about 540,000 distinct CDR3 sequences, 34% of which appear only once. Broader study findings: Controls had lower frequencies than patients of five TRBV segments, which included TRBV5-6, TRBV5-1 and TRBV20-1.

Their cognate antigens are unknown. The sample taken for sequencing was blood. Source of these receptors: a girl aged 2-17 years with multiple sclerosis.

This clonotype was seen at least ten times. V usage is TRBV6-5 and J usage is TRBJ2-7; 9 bases map to TRBD1. The J segment lost 3 bases and the V segment lost 6 bases, leaving 9 bases of the junction unmatched. Per germline, CDR1 MNHEY and CDR2 SVGAGI. The CDR3 runs to 15 residues. The CDR3 sequence is CASSPGQGSRYEQYF. DNA for the CDR3: TGTGCCAGCAGCCCGGGACAGGGCAGTCGCTACGAGCAGTACTTC.

In its sample, this clonotype was seen a few times. This rearrangement joins TRBV4-1 to TRBJ2-7; perhaps TRBD1 as D (5 bases). The V gene's germline CDR1 is MGHRA and CDR2 YSYEKL. Trimming took off 3 bases at V and 3 bases at J, with 12 bases between the two ends. The CDR3 contains 14 residues. CDR3 region: CASSQAKGIYEQYF. CDR3 nucleotides: TGCGCCAGCAGCCAGGCAAAGGGGATCTACGAGCAGTACTTC.

V usage is TRBV20-1 and J usage is TRBJ1-1, with TRBD1 matching over 7 bases. From germline, CDR1 is DFQATT and CDR2 SNEGSKA (reference sequence). The CDR3 is 13 amino acids. J gave up 1 base and V 4 bases, and 3 bases lay outside the gene matches. The DNA of the CDR3 is TGCAGTGCTATGGGACAGCCGAACACTGAAGCTTTCTTT. Its protein product is CSAMGQPNTEAFF.

In the case of this clonotype: A junction end diverges from the germline sequence, so it may reflect a read error. The chain recombines TRBV7-2 with TRBJ1-4; D unclear. CDR1 is SGHTA and CDR2 is FQGNSA in the germline V gene. The CDR3 extends over 16 amino acids. The CDR3 DNA is TGTGCCAGCAGCCCCCGGGCGGGCACTTTAGTAGAAAAACGGTTTTTT. Translating it yields CASSPRAGTLVEKRFF.

This clonotype has only a few counts. This chain uses TRBV4-1 with TRBJ2-7; D remains ambiguous. Germline V gene sequence: CDR1 MGHRA, CDR2 YSYEKL. This CDR3 has 18 residues. The ends were cut back, 3 bases at V and 5 bases at J, with 26 bases in the middle. CDR3 loop: CASSQKFLGDLNPHEQYF. In nucleotides, the CDR3 is TGCGCCAGCAGCCAGAAGTTCCTAGGAGATCTGAATCCCCACGAGCAGTACTTC.

Many counts were recorded for this clonotype. At one of its ends the junction is not consistent with the germline gene, which may arise from a read error. The chain has TRBV9 and TRBJ2-3; D possibly corresponds to TRBD1 (6 bases). Germline-derived CDR1 and CDR2 are SGDLS and YYNGEE. This CDR3 has 12 residues. CDR3 sequence (DNA): TGTGCCAGCAGTGTAGGGGGAGATACGCAGTATTTT. Translation gives CASSVGGDTQYF.

J is TRBJ2-4 and V is TRBV20-1, with D perhaps TRBD2 (5 bases). The end of the DNA fits TRBJ2-7 better, so the J call may be wrong. In germline, CDR1 is DFQATT, CDR2 SNEGSKA (reference sequence). The length of the CDR3 is 14 residues. This CDR3 is CSARKSGLDYEQYF. CDR3 nucleotide sequence: TGCAGTGCTAGAAAGTCGGGGTTGGACTACGAGCAGTACTTC.

The V gene is TRBV12-3 or TRBV12-4, the J gene TRBJ2-5, with D tentatively TRBD2 (6 bases). The length of the CDR3 is 14 residues. Trimming took off 2 bases at V and 3 bases at J, with 10 bases between the two ends. The CDR3 DNA reads TGTGCCAGCAGTTTAACGGAGGGAGAAGAGACCCAGTACTTC. Translation gives CASSLTEGEETQYF.

The chain couples TRBV20-1 to TRBJ2-3; TRBD2 matches at 9 bases. V lost 1 base, J lost 4 bases, and 15 bases stayed unmatched. The V gene's germline CDR1 is DFQATT and CDR2 SNEGSKA (reference sequence). CDR3 size: 18 residues. This CDR3 is CSARVRGGIISGPDTQYF. The CDR3 nucleotides are TGCAGTGCTAGAGTGCGGGGGGGGATAATTTCCGGCCCAGATACGCAGTATTTT.

Only a few counts were recorded for this clonotype. This chain connects TRBV20-1 to TRBJ2-5; TRBD2 aligns across 9 bases. Unmatched junction bases numbered 9, after V lost 0 bases and J lost 4 bases. CDR1 and CDR2 (germline): DFQATT, SNEGSKA (reference sequence). This CDR3 spans 16 amino acids. The CDR3 DNA reads as TGCAGTGCTAGAGATTTCCAGCGGGGGGCCGCAGAGACCCAGTACTTC. Encoded protein: CSARDFQRGAAETQYF.

This chain joins TRBV5-1 and TRBJ2-3; 8 bases align to TRBD1. Germline V gene sequence: CDR1 SGHRS, CDR2 YFSETQ. With 0 bases clipped from V and 2 bases from J, the junction kept 8 bases outside the gene matches. The CDR3 totals 17 residues. The DNA of the CDR3 is TGCGCCAGCAGCTTGGATAGGACAGGGAGAAACACAGATACGCAGTATTTT. Its translation: CASSLDRTGRNTDTQYF.

This clonotype was seen only a few times. This rearrangement joins TRBV20-1 to TRBJ1-6, with D unclear. This CDR3 has 17 residues. From germline, CDR1 is DFQATT and CDR2 SNEGSKA (reference sequence). Trimming stripped 6 bases from V and 0 bases from J, with 18 bases between. The CDR3 sequence: CSAYPADRSSYNSPLHF. The DNA for the CDR3 is TGCAGTGCCTATCCAGCGGACCGGAGCTCCTATAATTCACCCCTCCACTTT.

This clonotype was counted between two and nine times. The rearrangement links TRBV15 to TRBJ1-5, with D maybe TRBD1 (5 bases). Trimming stripped 1 base from V and 3 bases from J, with 10 bases between. CDR1 and CDR2 from the germline V gene are LNHNV and YYDKDF (reference sequence). The CDR3 consists of 15 residues. The CDR3 reads CATSRGREINQPQHF. CDR3 DNA: TGTGCCACCAGCAGAGGCAGGGAGATCAATCAGCCCCAGCATTTT.

This sequence joins TRBV5-1 and TRBJ2-1; 8 bases are a match to TRBD2. This CDR3 has 16 amino acids. J lost 7 bases, V lost 4 bases, and 13 bases had no gene match. Germline V gives CDR1 SGHRS, CDR2 YFSETQ. DNA of the CDR3: TGCGCCAGCAGCCTCTTTTCGGGGGGGTATTTAAATGAGCAGTTCTTC. Its translation: CASSLFSGGYLNEQFF. The variable domain in full, with the rest retrieved from reference TRBV5-1 and TRBJ2-1, is KAGVTQTPRYLIKTRGQQVTLSCSPISGHRSVSWYQQTPGQGLQFLFEYFSETQRNKGNFPGRFSGRQFSNSRSEMNVSTLELGDSALYLCASSLFSGGYLNEQFFGPGTRLTVL.

V is TRBV7-9 and J is TRBJ2-4, with 10 bases aligning to TRBD1. The CDR3 sequence is 18 residues long. The V gene end was trimmed by 3 bases and the J gene end by 2 bases; junction bases not matched to a gene: 10. CDR1 and CDR2 from the germline V gene are SEHNR and FQNEAQ (reference sequence). CDR3 protein: CASSLGDRGGVSKNIQYF. The CDR3 DNA reads as TGTGCCAGCAGCTTGGGGGACAGGGGTGGCGTCTCCAAAAACATTCAGTACTTC.

This clonotype was picked up a small number of times. V and J are TRBV18 and TRBJ1-1; D unresolved. Deletions cut 3 bases from V and 3 bases from J, with 11 bases between. Germline assignment: CDR1 KGHSH and CDR2 LQKENI. The CDR3 contains 14 residues. CDR3 in amino acids: CASSPGLVDTEAFF. The CDR3 region has the DNA TGTGCCAGCTCACCGGGTTTAGTGGACACTGAAGCTTTCTTT.

This clonotype came up many times. The V gene is TRBV29-1, the J gene TRBJ1-2, with D hard to call. Trimming cost V 4 bases and J 2 bases, with 5 bases left between them. The CDR3 spans 11 residues. Germline-derived CDR1 and CDR2 are SQVTM and ANQGSEA. The CDR3 reads CSVAGNYGYTF. The CDR3 coding sequence is TGCAGCGTTGCCGGGAACTATGGCTACACCTTC.